A single TCR beta chain is shown here with its context. Generated by immunoSEQ multiplex PCR, the TCRdb table keeps only in-frame clones and is missing some. Of about 37,000 clones detected, around 87% appear once; the ten largest clones hold 60% to 70%. This CDR3 has 15 amino acids. The V and J ends lost 5 bases and 7 bases, in that order; junction bases with no gene match: 10. Germline V CDR1 and CDR2: SGHNT, YYREEE (reference sequence). This record belongs to a study of blood T cell repertoires in COVID-19. Study overall: The United States, Italy and Spain were the sources of the acute and convalescent COVID-19 samples.

Specimen: peripheral blood. The clonotype originates from a man aged 70 or older with acute or convalescent COVID-19. This chain joins TRBV5-4 and TRBJ2-7; TRBD1 matches at 12 bases. CDR3 nucleotides: TGTGCCAGCAGGCCAACCGGGACAGGGGGCGGTGAGCAGTACTTC. Its protein product is CASRPTGTGGGEQYF.